This T cell receptor (beta chain) appears in the sequencing data of a study of cytomegalovirus exposure and HLA in healthy donors. Study observations and caveats: Indistinguishable V segments, including TRBV6-2 and TRBV6-3, were excluded.

About this clone: What it binds is not known.

J lost 5 bases, V lost 3 bases, and 9 bases had no gene match. Germline V CDR1 and CDR2: MDHEN, SYDVKM. CDR3 size: 15 residues. Primers included in the PCR were 60 Vbeta and 13 Jbeta primers. The table came from immunoSEQ multiplex PCR; TCRdb's copy has only in-frame clones and leaves some out. The data show about 150,000 clones, 70% to 80% seen once. Source material: PBMCs. This receptor was identified in a human donor in good health. The rearrangement joins TRBV28 to TRBJ1-2, with 7 bases matching TRBD1. Here the CDR3 DNA reads TGTGCCAGCAGTTTTGAGGGGGCGTTAGGGTATGGCTACACCTTC. Its translation: CASSFEGALGYGYTF.